This T cell receptor beta chain derives from a study of blood T cell repertoires in COVID-19. About the study: T cells, B-cell-depleted T cells, or PBMCs provided the cDNA or gDNA that served as material.

TCRdb's copy holds only in-frame clones and misses some; the assay was immunoSEQ multiplex PCR. The sample includes some 73,000 clones, approximately 85% of them seen just once. Trimming took 6 bases from V and 0 from J; bases not matched to a gene: 1. This CDR3 has 13 residues. Germline V gene data show CDR1 as SQVTM and CDR2 as ANQGSEA. The chain couples TRBV29-1 to TRBJ2-1; the match to TRBD1 covers 8 bases. The sequenced sample was peripheral blood. This receptor was taken from a middle-aged man with COVID-19, enrolled during active disease. CDR3 coding DNA: TGCAGCGTGCAGGGGGCCTCCTACAATGAGCAGTTCTTC. It translates to CSVQGASYNEQFF.